The next 30 T cell receptor beta chains were all read from a single sample in a study of blood T cell repertoires in COVID-19. Clones were sequenced by immunoSEQ multiplex PCR, and TCRdb holds only the in-frame ones, with some missing. The repertoire holds under 200,000 clones, with around four fifths as singletons. Sample: peripheral blood. The receptors shown here come from a woman older than 75 with COVID-19, enrolled during active disease.

This chain links TRBV18 with TRBJ1-4, with D perhaps TRBD1 (5 bases). The CDR3 contains 16 residues. Germline lookup yields CDR1 KGHSH and CDR2 LQKENI. The germline V and J ends were trimmed by 0 bases and 2 bases, with 10 bases remaining between them. DNA for the CDR3: TGTGCCAGCTCACCACCGAACGGGGGGACTAATGAAAAACTGTTTTTT. Protein sequence: CASSPPNGGTNEKLFF.

The chain combines TRBV2 with TRBJ2-5, with TRBD1 matching 7 bases. The CDR3 has 14 amino acids. V gave up 2 bases and J gave up 5 bases; unmatched junction bases: 5. Germline lookup yields CDR1 SNHLY and CDR2 FYNNEI. CDR3 in amino acids: CASSELGRGETQYF. Written as DNA, the CDR3 is TGTGCCAGCAGTGAACTGGGCAGGGGGGAGACCCAGTACTTC.

This chain joins TRBV5-1 and TRBJ2-3; TRBD2 matches at 7 bases. CDR1 SGHRS and CDR2 YFSETQ come from the germline V gene. The CDR3 length is 16 residues. V shed 1 base and J 0 bases; nucleotides not matched to a gene: 5. DNA of the CDR3: TGCGCCAGCAGCTTGCCACTAGCGACTAGCACAGATACGCAGTATTTT. Encoded protein: CASSLPLATSTDTQYF.

The rearrangement joins TRBV11-2 to TRBJ1-1, with D unresolved. Germline V gives CDR1 SGHAT, CDR2 FQNNGV. This CDR3 has 12 residues. Trimming removed 1 base at V and 5 bases at J, with 5 bases between. In DNA, the CDR3 is TGTGCCAGCAGCTTAGGGCAGACTGAAGCTTTCTTT. The encoded protein is CASSLGQTEAFF.

This clone occurred a few times. This chain joins TRBV7-8 and TRBJ2-2; 7 bases are a match to TRBD1. J was trimmed by 0 bases and V by 5 bases; bases with no gene match: 6. This CDR3 comprises 16 residues. Per the germline V gene, CDR1 is SGHVS and CDR2 is FQNEAQ. CDR3 in DNA: TGTGCCAGCAGCGGGACCGGGACAGCGAACACCGGGGAGCTGTTTTTT. Encoded protein: CASSGTGTANTGELFF. The variable domain in full, completed from reference TRBV7-8 and TRBJ2-2, reads GAGVSQSPRYKVAKRGQDVALRCDPISGHVSLFWYQQALGQGPEFLTYFQNEAQLDKSGLPSDRFFAERPEGSVSTLKIQRTQQEDSAVYLCASSGTGTANTGELFFGEGSRLTVL.

The rearrangement uses TRBV5-1 and TRBJ2-6, with 7 bases that match TRBD1. In germline, CDR1 is SGHRS, CDR2 YFSETQ. V shed 4 bases and J 4 bases; nucleotides not matched to a gene: 11. This CDR3 is built from 17 residues. CDR3 DNA: TGCGCCAGCAGCGCCACAGGGGTCAGAACCGGGGCCAACGTCCTGACTTTC. Residues: CASSATGVRTGANVLTF.

J is TRBJ2-2 and V is TRBV9, with TRBD2 matching over 7 bases. Germline CDR1 reads SGDLS; CDR2 reads YYNGEE. This CDR3 spans 15 amino acids. Unmatched junction bases numbered 3, after V lost 0 bases and J lost 4 bases. The CDR3 protein is CASSVGWGGTGELFF. The CDR3 DNA sequence: TGTGCCAGCAGCGTAGGATGGGGGGGCACCGGGGAGCTGTTTTTT.

The chain recombines TRBV11-2 with TRBJ2-1; 8 bases line up with TRBD2. V shed 4 bases and J 2 bases; nucleotides not matched to a gene: 4. Germline-derived CDR1 and CDR2 are SGHAT and FQNNGV. The CDR3 length is 15 residues. CDR3 sequence reads: CASSSGGAPYNEQFF. The DNA of the CDR3 is TGTGCCAGCAGCTCCGGGGGGGCCCCCTACAATGAGCAGTTCTTC. The full variable domain, its missing parts supplied by reference TRBV11-2 and TRBJ2-1, is EAGVAQSPRYKIIEKRQSVAFWCNPISGHATLYWYQQILGQGPKLLIQFQNNGVVDDSQLPKDRFSAERLKGVDSTLKIQPAKLEDSAVYLCASSSGGAPYNEQFFGPGTRLTVL.

This clone was recorded a few times. The chain joins TRBV7-6 to TRBJ2-1, with TRBD1 as a possible D gene (5 bases). V lost 5 bases to trimming and J lost 6 bases, with 17 bases between them. The CDR3 runs 15 residues. Germline V lookup: CDR1 SGHVS, CDR2 FNYEAQ. The CDR3 DNA follows: TGTGCCAGCAGCCAGGGCCGCCTCGGGTCCAATGAGCAGTTCTTC. Translation: CASSQGRLGSNEQFF. Full variable domain (outside the CDR3, taken from reference TRBV7-6 and TRBJ2-1): GAGVSQSPRYKVTKRGQDVALRCDPISGHVSLYWYRQALGQGPEFLTYFNYEAQQDKSGLPNDRFSAERPEGSISTLTIQRTEQRDSAMYRCASSQGRLGSNEQFFGPGTRLTVL.

This chain joins TRBV5-1 and TRBJ2-3; D may be TRBD1 (6 bases). Trimming pared 0 bases from V and 5 bases from J, leaving 10 bases between. This CDR3 contains 14 residues. Germline-derived CDR1 and CDR2 are SGHRS and YFSETQ. CDR3 sequence: CASSLATRGDTQYF. DNA for the CDR3: TGCGCCAGCAGCTTGGCTACCAGGGGAGATACGCAGTATTTT.

This chain joins TRBV19 and TRBJ2-1; 7 bases are shared with TRBD2. This CDR3 is 12 amino acids long. Germline lookup yields CDR1 LNHDA and CDR2 SQIVND (reference sequence). The J segment lost 10 bases and the V segment lost 4 bases, leaving 4 bases of the junction unmatched. CDR3: CASSTSGAEQFF. The CDR3 DNA reads as TGTGCCAGTAGTACTAGCGGTGCGGAGCAGTTCTTC. The whole variable domain, remainder taken from reference TRBV19 and TRBJ2-1, is DGGITQSPKYLFRKEGQNVTLSCEQNLNHDAMYWYRQDPGQGLRLIYYSQIVNDFQKGDIAEGYSVSREKKESFPLTVTSAQKNPTAFYLCASSTSGAEQFFGPGTRLTVL.

V is TRBV5-1 and J is TRBJ2-1, with D tentatively TRBD1 (6 bases). Germline-derived CDR1 and CDR2 are SGHRS and YFSETQ. The CDR3 sequence is 14 residues long. With 0 bases removed from V and 4 bases from J, the gap between germline ends came to 8 bases. This CDR3 reads CASSLDRAYNEQFF. CDR3 nucleotides: TGCGCCAGCAGCTTGGACAGGGCTTACAATGAGCAGTTCTTC.

The gene calls are TRBV5-1 and TRBJ2-2, with D tentatively TRBD1 (5 bases). The germline V gene has CDR1 SGHRS and CDR2 YFSETQ. V lost 1 base and J 7 bases, leaving 5 bases between the germline ends. The CDR3 consists of 12 residues. The CDR3: CASSLRGGELFF. As DNA, the CDR3 is TGCGCCAGCAGCTTGAGGGGCGGGGAGCTGTTTTTT.

The chain uses TRBV6-5 and TRBJ1-5; the D gene is possibly TRBD1 (5 bases). With 6 bases removed from V and 3 bases from J, the gap between germline ends came to 15 bases. Germline V gives CDR1 MNHEY, CDR2 SVGAGI. The CDR3 sequence is 15 residues long. The CDR3 here is CASSNEAGINQPQHF. Here the CDR3 DNA reads TGTGCCAGCAGCAACGAAGCAGGGATCAATCAGCCCCAGCATTTT.

The V gene is TRBV12-3 or TRBV12-4, the J gene TRBJ1-2, with TRBD1 matching 7 bases. Losses at the gene ends were 6 bases for V and 0 bases for J; bases not matched to a gene: 1. This CDR3 has 13 amino acids. CDR3 sequence (DNA): TGTGCCAGCAGCGGGACAGCTAACTATGGCTACACCTTC. Translated: CASSGTANYGYTF.

The V and J genes are TRBV5-1 and TRBJ1-1; TRBD1 is a possible D gene (6 bases). Germline V lookup: CDR1 SGHRS, CDR2 YFSETQ. CDR3 length: 12 amino acids. V was shortened by 0 bases and J by 10 bases, with 10 bases between the two germline ends. The CDR3 protein is CASSLGRDTAFF. The CDR3 region has the DNA TGCGCCAGCAGCTTGGGCCGGGACACAGCTTTCTTT.

The chain links TRBV11-3 to TRBJ2-2; unclear D gene. The V end was cut by 5 bases, the J end by 7 bases, with 5 bases between. CDR3 length: 11 residues. Germline CDR1 and CDR2: SGHNT and YENEEA. The CDR3 here is CASSAGGELFF. The CDR3 DNA follows: TGTGCCAGCAGCGCCGGCGGGGAGCTGTTTTTT. The complete variable domain, with remaining parts taken from reference TRBV11-3 and TRBJ2-2, reads EAGVVQSPRYKIIEKKQPVAFWCNPISGHNTLYWYLQNLGQGPELLIRYENEEAVDDSQLPKDRFSAERLKGVDSTLKIQPAELGDSAVYLCASSAGGELFFGEGSRLTVL.

The chain combines TRBV3-1 (or the pseudogene TRBV3-2) with TRBJ1-2; 7 bases line up with TRBD1. V lost 4 bases and J lost 5; bases outside the gene matches: 4. The CDR3 is made up of 13 amino acids. CDR1 LGHDT and CDR2 YNNKEL come from the germline V gene (reference sequence). In DNA form, the CDR3 reads TGTGCCAGCAGCCCATTGACAGGGTATGGCTACACCTTC. Translating gives CASSPLTGYGYTF.

The genes are TRBV6-2 or TRBV6-3 and TRBJ1-2, with D perhaps matching TRBD1 (5 bases). V was clipped by 5 bases and J by 6 bases, with 10 bases between them. CDR1 MNHEY and CDR2 SVGEGT come from the germline V gene. This CDR3 has 12 amino acids. The CDR3 reads CASSTRVDGYTF. CDR3 bases: TGTGCCAGCAGTACCAGGGTAGATGGCTACACCTTC.

V is TRBV2 and J is TRBJ1-1; the D gene is possibly TRBD1 (6 bases). The CDR3 has 15 amino acids. Germline CDR1 is SNHLY and CDR2 is FYNNEI. The germline V and J ends were trimmed by 4 bases and 4 bases, with 16 bases remaining between them. CDR3 protein: CASSVRGSRPTEAFF. The CDR3 DNA reads as TGTGCCAGCAGTGTAAGGGGGTCCCGGCCCACTGAAGCTTTCTTT.

Only a few counts were recorded for this clone. The rearrangement links TRBV7-9 to TRBJ1-2; D gene unclear. Germline V gene lookup returns CDR1 SEHNR and CDR2 FQNEAQ (reference sequence). The CDR3 consists of 14 residues. Between the trimmed V and J ends, which lost 0 bases and 0 bases, there was a span of 5 bases. This chain's CDR3 is CASSLAGANYGYTF. For the CDR3, the DNA is TGTGCCAGCAGCTTAGCCGGGGCTAACTATGGCTACACCTTC.

The genes are TRBV6-2 or TRBV6-3 and TRBJ2-1, with 7 bases aligning to TRBD2. Losses at the gene ends were 4 bases for V and 5 bases for J; bases not matched to a gene: 5. CDR3 length: 14 amino acids. CDR1 and CDR2 (germline): MNHEY, SVGEGT. The CDR3 reads CASSWVAGDNEQFF. In DNA form, the CDR3 reads TGTGCCAGCAGTTGGGTTGCGGGAGACAATGAGCAGTTCTTC.

The chain uses TRBV4-2 and TRBJ2-7; D is perhaps TRBD2 (6 bases). Germline CDR1 is LGHNA and CDR2 is YNFKEQ. This CDR3 region has 14 residues. With 1 base removed from V and 3 bases from J, the gap between germline ends came to 10 bases. The CDR3 protein is CASSQAAGIYEQYF. The CDR3 DNA is TGTGCCAGCAGCCAAGCGGCGGGGATCTACGAGCAGTACTTC.

This chain links TRBV29-1 with TRBJ1-2; 7 bases are a match to TRBD1. Trimming removed 4 bases from V and 4 bases from J; junction bases left unmatched: 3. CDR3 length: 12 amino acids. CDR1 is SQVTM, CDR2 ANQGSEA, per germline. CDR3 sequence: CSVVRQGYGYTF. The CDR3 bases are TGCAGCGTTGTCAGACAGGGCTATGGCTACACCTTC.

The V gene is TRBV5-4, the J gene TRBJ1-4; TRBD1 might be the D (5 bases). Trimming left V 2 bases short and J 0 bases short, with 11 bases between. This CDR3 spans 16 amino acids. Germline lookup yields CDR1 SGHNT and CDR2 YYREEE (reference sequence). CDR3 protein: CASSFGGTATNEKLFF. The DNA of the CDR3 is TGTGCCAGCAGCTTTGGGGGGACTGCAACTAATGAAAAACTGTTTTTT.

Note on this clone: One end of the junction varies from germline; a read error may be responsible. The chain recombines TRBV10-3 with TRBJ1-2, with 8 bases identical to TRBD1. CDR1 is ENHRY and CDR2 is SYGVKD in the germline V gene. The CDR3 length is 16 residues. The CDR3 spells CAIIEGQASPNYGYTF. CDR3 bases: TGTGCCATCATTGAGGGACAGGCGAGTCCTAACTATGGCTACACCTTC.

In its sample, this clone was seen once. The chain has TRBV3-1 (or the pseudogene TRBV3-2) and TRBJ2-1; 7 bases fit TRBD2. Germline CDR1 reads LGHDT; CDR2 reads YNNKEL (reference sequence). The CDR3 has 14 amino acids. J gave up 12 bases and V 0 bases, and 8 bases lay outside the gene matches. Here the CDR3 reads CASSQDSSGGGQFF. The DNA for the CDR3 is TGTGCCAGCAGCCAAGATTCGTCGGGAGGCGGGCAGTTCTTC.

The chain joins TRBV7-9 to TRBJ1-3, with D possibly being TRBD1 (5 bases). The germline V gene has CDR1 SEHNR and CDR2 FQNEAQ (reference sequence). The CDR3 has 14 residues. Trimming left V 5 bases short and J 6 bases short, with 14 bases between. The CDR3 DNA reads as TGTGCCAGCAGCCGCCCGGGACTAGAAAACACCATATATTTT. Its protein is CASSRPGLENTIYF.

This clone has only a few counts. The V call is TRBV15, the J call TRBJ2-1; perhaps TRBD1 as D (5 bases). Deletions cut 2 bases from V and 4 bases from J, with 9 bases between. This CDR3 is 14 amino acids long. Germline CDR1 and CDR2: LNHNV and YYDKDF (reference sequence). The CDR3 region has the DNA TGTGCCACCAGCAGACCACAGGCGTACAATGAGCAGTTCTTC. Its protein product is CATSRPQAYNEQFF.

Note on this clone: The junction and the germline gene differ at one end; a read error may be behind it. The V and J genes are TRBV7-7 and TRBJ2-7, with TRBD2 matching over 9 bases. The CDR3 has 13 amino acids. CDR1 SSHAT and CDR2 FNYEAQ come from the germline V gene (reference sequence). Written as DNA, the CDR3 is TGTGCTAGCAGCTCAAGCGGGGGGAGCGAGCAGTACTTC. Translation: CASSSSGGSEQYF. The full variable domain, rest sourced from reference TRBV7-7 and TRBJ2-7, is GAGVSQSPRYKVTKRGQDVTLRCDPISSHATLYWYQQALGQGPEFLTYFNYEAQPDKSGLPSDRFSAERPEGSISTLTIQRTEQRDSAMYRCASSSSGGSEQYFGPGTRLTVT.